The sequence of this T cell receptor (beta chain) was determined in a study of metastatic and nonmetastatic thyroid tumors. About the study: Both malignant and benign thyroid patients supplied peripheral blood and tumor or nodule tissue samples, across which the repertoires of these patients were then compared.

Study-wide results and caveats: According to reports, the diversity of TCR beta was significantly higher in malignant thyroid tumors than in benign nodules, and this held in both blood and tumor samples.

TCRdb reprocessed the PCR reads using MiXCR. The table has fewer than 15,000 clones, about 23% seen once; the top ten hold roughly 4%. Every patient underwent thyroid surgery untreated. Per germline, CDR1 GTSNPN and CDR2 SVGIG (reference sequence). CDR3 length: 13 amino acids. V lost 0 bases to trimming and J lost 3 bases, with 9 bases between them. Of note for this clone: Its antigen is not identified.

The chain employs TRBV30 and TRBJ2-7; D unclear. Material for sequencing was blood. This TCR came from a female donor with papillary thyroid cancer or a benign thyroid nodule (not recorded which). Some clones in this sample may be carry-over from other donors' samples. CDR3 in amino acids: CAWSVTAHYEQYF. The CDR3 nucleotides read TGTGCCTGGAGTGTAACAGCCCACTACGAGCAGTACTTC.